A single sample is the source of the 23 T cell receptor beta chains below, sequenced in a study of blood T cell repertoires in COVID-19. The repertoire was sequenced with immunoSEQ multiplex PCR; TCRdb's copy has only in-frame clones and lacks some. Found here are about 75,000 clones, about 91% of them singletons; the top ten hold 5.5% to 7%. Sequencing input: peripheral blood. The receptors originated from a woman aged 70-85 years with acute or convalescent COVID-19.

This clone has just one count. The rearrangement uses TRBV27 and TRBJ2-7; D ambiguous. Germline V CDR1 and CDR2: MNHEY, SMNVEV (reference sequence). The CDR3 consists of 13 residues. V was shortened by 0 bases and J by 8 bases, with 11 bases between the two germline ends. The CDR3 nucleotides read TGTGCCAGCAGTTTATCTCCCAGGTGGCAGCAGTACTTC. It is translated as CASSLSPRWQQYF.

V usage is TRBV10-3 and J usage is TRBJ1-4; a possible D gene is TRBD1 (5 bases). The germline gives CDR1 ENHRY, CDR2 SYGVKD. This CDR3 is 13 amino acids long. The V end was cut by 6 bases, the J end by 8 bases, with 13 bases between. CDR3 residues: CAIRGRENEKLFF. The DNA of the CDR3 is TGTGCCATCAGGGGCAGGGAAAACGAAAAACTGTTTTTT.

V and J are TRBV6-1 and TRBJ1-1; TRBD1 matches 8 bases. The V and J ends lost 2 bases and 5 bases, in that order; junction bases with no gene match: 13. The germline gives CDR1 MNHNS, CDR2 SASEGT. The CDR3 extends over 17 amino acids. CDR3 loop: CASSERGGRDRRTEAFF. CDR3 coding DNA: TGTGCCAGCAGTGAAAGGGGTGGCCGGGACAGGAGGACTGAAGCTTTCTTT.

V gene TRBV7-2 combines with J gene TRBJ1-3, with TRBD1 matching 8 bases. CDR1 SGHTA and CDR2 FQGNSA come from the germline V gene. The CDR3 runs 16 residues. The trim removed 2 bases at V and 2 bases at J, leaving 5 bases unmatched. CDR3 amino acids: CASSLLDRVTGNTIYF. CDR3 sequence (DNA): TGTGCCAGCAGCTTACTGGACAGGGTGACTGGAAACACCATATATTTT.

The chain is built from TRBV7-9 and TRBJ2-1, with a weak D call TRBD1 (5 bases). Germline V gives CDR1 SEHNR, CDR2 FQNEAQ (reference sequence). Between the trimmed V and J ends, which lost 0 bases and 1 base, there was a span of 7 bases. This CDR3 region has 15 residues. The CDR3 reads CASSLAGQSYNEQFF. CDR3 DNA sequence: TGTGCCAGCAGCTTAGCTGGACAATCCTACAATGAGCAGTTCTTC.

The rearrangement links TRBV7-9 to TRBJ2-2; TRBD1 is a possible D gene (6 bases). This CDR3 region has 15 residues. The germline gives CDR1 SEHNR, CDR2 FQNEAQ (reference sequence). V lost 5 bases to trimming and J lost 5 bases, with 15 bases between them. The CDR3 DNA reads TGTGCCAGCAGCACTAACAGGGATCGGACCGGGGAGCTGTTTTTT. This translates into CASSTNRDRTGELFF. The full variable domain, rest sourced from reference TRBV7-9 and TRBJ2-2, is DTGVSQNPRHKITKRGQNVTFRCDPISEHNRLYWYRQTLGQGPEFLTYFQNEAQLEKSRLLSDRFSAERPKGSFSTLEIQRTEQGDSAMYLCASSTNRDRTGELFFGEGSRLTVL.

V and J are TRBV2 and TRBJ1-4, with TRBD1 matching over 9 bases. Germline V gene sequence: CDR1 SNHLY, CDR2 FYNNEI. With V trimmed by 7 bases and J by 8 bases, 5 bases remained unmatched. CDR3 length: 13 residues. CDR3 residues: CASTGQGLEKLFF. CDR3 sequence (DNA): TGTGCCAGCACCGGACAGGGGTTAGAAAAACTGTTTTTT.

DNA of the CDR3: TGTGCCAGTAGTAAAGACAGGGCGTGGGGCACTGAAGCTTTCTTT. This sequence encodes CASSKDRAWGTEAFF. The chain joins TRBV19 to TRBJ1-1, with TRBD1 identical over 7 bases. The germline V gene encodes CDR1 LNHDA and CDR2 SQIVND (reference sequence). There are 15 residues in the CDR3. V shed 4 bases, J shed 4 bases, and the junction held 9 bases outside the gene matches.

The chain joins TRBV7-6 to TRBJ1-4; D gene ambiguous. V gave up 0 bases and J gave up 0 bases, with 14 bases separating them. The CDR3 loop spans 18 amino acids. Germline values: CDR1 SGHVS, CDR2 FNYEAQ. In nucleotides, the CDR3 is TGTGCCAGCAGCTTAGCTGGAGGCGCCTTAACAACTAATGAAAAACTGTTTTTT. Translating it yields CASSLAGGALTTNEKLFF.

The chain carries TRBV5-1 and TRBJ2-7; 9 bases align to TRBD1. Germline V gene lookup returns CDR1 SGHRS and CDR2 YFSETQ. V was clipped by 0 bases and J by 3 bases; unmatched bases: 4. The CDR3 covers 15 residues. The CDR3 DNA sequence: TGCGCCAGCAGCTTGGGGCGGGGACAGGGCTACGAGCAGTACTTC. The encoded protein is CASSLGRGQGYEQYF.

This clone was counted a single time. CDR3 coding DNA: TGTGCCAGCAGTTTAGCGGGGAGGCAGCCCCAGCATTTT. As protein: CASSLAGRQPQHF. The chain recombines TRBV27 with TRBJ1-5; D gene unclear. The CDR3 is 13 amino acids. Per germline, CDR1 MNHEY and CDR2 SMNVEV (reference sequence). V was shortened by 2 bases and J by 7 bases, with 9 bases between the two germline ends.

J is TRBJ2-7 and V is TRBV2; 13 bases agree with TRBD2. CDR1 is SNHLY, CDR2 FYNNEI, per germline. V gave up 10 bases and J gave up 3 bases; unmatched junction bases: 6. The CDR3 is 14 amino acids. This CDR3 is CATRTSGSRYEQYF. In nucleotides, the CDR3 is TGTGCCACCAGGACTAGCGGGAGCCGCTACGAGCAGTACTTC.

V is TRBV21-1 and J is TRBJ1-5; the table's TRBD1 call for D was not verified on the DNA. TRBV21-1 is listed as a pseudogene. The CDR3 consists of 17 residues. The chain's CDR3 is CASSKVRDTYSNQPQHF. CDR3 nucleotides: TGTGCCAGCAGCAAGGTCCGGGACACCTATAGCAATCAGCCCCAGCATTTT.

The V and J genes are TRBV7-8 and TRBJ1-5, with D hard to call. Trimming removed 1 base from V and 5 bases from J, with 12 bases in between. Germline assignment: CDR1 SGHVS and CDR2 FQNEAQ. The length of the CDR3 is 15 residues. The CDR3 nucleotides are TGTGCCAGCAGCTTAGTGGCGGCAGCACATCAGCCCCAGCATTTT. Its protein is CASSLVAAAHQPQHF. The complete variable domain, with remaining parts taken from reference TRBV7-8 and TRBJ1-5, reads GAGVSQSPRYKVAKRGQDVALRCDPISGHVSLFWYQQALGQGPEFLTYFQNEAQLDKSGLPSDRFFAERPEGSVSTLKIQRTQQEDSAVYLCASSLVAAAHQPQHFGDGTRLSIL.

The rearrangement links TRBV4-1 to TRBJ2-6; 12 bases match TRBD2. V shed 4 bases, J shed 0 bases, and the junction held 4 bases outside the gene matches. The length of the CDR3 is 18 residues. Per germline, CDR1 MGHRA and CDR2 YSYEKL. The CDR3 region is CASSRGLAGPSGANVLTF. Here the CDR3 DNA reads TGCGCCAGCAGCCGCGGACTAGCGGGACCCTCTGGGGCCAACGTCCTGACTTTC.

The V call is TRBV7-2, the J call TRBJ1-3; 7 bases map to TRBD1. CDR1 and CDR2 (germline): SGHTA, FQGNSA. The length of the CDR3 is 14 residues. The J segment lost 2 bases and the V segment lost 5 bases, leaving 3 bases of the junction unmatched. CDR3 amino acids: CASSHGQAGNTIYF. In DNA, the CDR3 is TGTGCCAGCAGCCACGGACAGGCTGGAAACACCATATATTTT.

The V call is TRBV7-2, the J call TRBJ2-7; 13 bases line up with TRBD2. Germline trimming cut 3 bases from V and 10 bases from J; bases unmatched to any gene: 12. This CDR3 is 16 amino acids long. Germline values: CDR1 SGHTA, CDR2 FQGNSA. The CDR3 protein is CASSFGNPGLAGLQYF. The CDR3 DNA follows: TGTGCCAGCAGCTTTGGGAACCCGGGACTAGCGGGGTTACAGTACTTC.

The chain employs TRBV30 and TRBJ1-3, with D perhaps TRBD1 (5 bases). Deletions cut 6 bases from V and 0 bases from J, with 12 bases between. Germline CDR1 is GTSNPN and CDR2 is SVGIG (reference sequence). The CDR3 totals 14 residues. The CDR3 is CACLRGNSGNTIYF. The DNA of the CDR3 is TGTGCCTGCCTCCGGGGGAACTCTGGAAACACCATATATTTT.

This rearrangement joins TRBV24-1 to TRBJ2-2; TRBD1 matches 7 bases. CDR3 length equals 17 residues. Germline CDR1 and CDR2: KGHDR and SFDVKD. V dropped 3 bases and J dropped 4; count of bases not matched to a gene: 10. DNA for the CDR3: TGTGCCACCAGTGATCATACAGGGGTGATGAGCACCGGGGAGCTGTTTTTT. It is translated as CATSDHTGVMSTGELFF.

J is TRBJ2-5 and V is TRBV9; D not certain. The CDR3 length is 14 residues. Germline V lookup: CDR1 SGDLS, CDR2 YYNGEE. Trimming left V 7 bases short and J 1 base short, with 14 bases between. Here the CDR3 reads CASSPSAVQETQYF. The CDR3 region has the DNA TGTGCCAGCTCTCCGAGTGCGGTCCAAGAGACCCAGTACTTC.

This clone was counted once. The chain recombines TRBV2 with TRBJ1-1, with a weak D call TRBD1 (5 bases). Trimming pared 4 bases from V and 0 bases from J, leaving 9 bases between. Germline CDR1 SNHLY, CDR2 FYNNEI. This CDR3 has 14 amino acids. The CDR3 sequence: CASSAGTLNTEAFF. The CDR3 DNA follows: TGTGCCAGCAGTGCCGGGACTCTGAACACTGAAGCTTTCTTT.

This chain links TRBV5-1 with TRBJ1-5; the D is unclear. Per the germline V gene, CDR1 is SGHRS and CDR2 is YFSETQ. V was shortened by 4 bases and J by 3 bases, with 11 bases between the two germline ends. The CDR3 has 14 amino acids. The CDR3 is CASSPGSFNQPQHF. CDR3 nucleotides: TGCGCCAGCAGCCCAGGAAGCTTCAATCAGCCCCAGCATTTT.

The J gene is TRBJ1-1, the V gene TRBV3-1 (or the pseudogene TRBV3-2); TRBD1 matches 11 bases. The CDR3 runs 17 residues. V was pared by 4 bases and J by 2 bases, with 9 bases of the junction left unmatched. Germline lookup yields CDR1 LGHDT and CDR2 YNNKEL (reference sequence). DNA of the CDR3: TGTGCCAGCAGCCCCTCGGACAGGGGGCGGGAAAACACTGAAGCTTTCTTT. Its protein is CASSPSDRGRENTEAFF.